Each of the 30 T cell receptor beta chains below was sequenced from the same sample in a study of CD8+CD57+ T cells in acquired aplastic anemia. TCR beta VDJ combinations and CDR3 sequences were profiled from genomic DNA. TCRdb called the reads again in MiXCR, with one record for every CDR3 protein. The sample lists about 200,000 distinct CDR3 sequences, 34% occurring once. Sequenced input: sorted CD4+, CD8+, or CD8+CD57+ T cells (not recorded which) from PBMCs. These TCRs come from a human donor in good health, serving as a control.

This clonotype occurred many times. V gene TRBV29-1 combines with J gene TRBJ1-4; weak D call: TRBD1 (5 bases). The CDR3 contains 11 residues. The V end lost 5 bases, the J end lost 8 bases, and 9 bases lay between the germline ends. Germline V gene data show CDR1 as SQVTM and CDR2 as ANQGSEA. CDR3 loop: CSVPRGEKLFF. Here the CDR3 DNA reads TGCAGCGTTCCTCGGGGGGAAAAACTGTTTTTT.

V and J are TRBV5-1 and TRBJ1-1; unclear D gene. This CDR3 has 14 amino acids. The V end was cut by 0 bases, the J end by 1 base, with 7 bases between. CDR1 is SGHRS, CDR2 YFSETQ, per germline. CDR3 in amino acids: CASSLVPRNTEAFF. CDR3 DNA: TGCGCCAGCAGCTTGGTCCCTAGGAACACTGAAGCTTTCTTT.

This clonotype appeared many times. The V call is TRBV20-1, the J call TRBJ1-6; no definite D call. V lost 1 base and J 9 bases, leaving 7 bases between the germline ends. Germline-derived CDR1 and CDR2 are DFQATT and SNEGSKA (reference sequence). The CDR3 is 12 residues long. CDR3 loop: CSARALGSPLHF. The CDR3 DNA sequence: TGCAGTGCTAGAGCACTTGGTTCACCCCTCCACTTT.

This clonotype was counted a few times. V and J are TRBV11-2 and TRBJ2-5, with 9 bases aligning to TRBD1. The J segment lost 1 base and the V segment lost 5 bases, leaving 17 bases of the junction unmatched. The CDR3 length is 19 residues. Germline values: CDR1 SGHAT, CDR2 FQNNGV. CDR3 DNA: TGTGCCAGCAGCCATCACCGGGACAGGGCCAAGGAATTCCAAGAGACCCAGTACTTC. This translates into CASSHHRDRAKEFQETQYF.

This clonotype turned up a few times. The chain links TRBV20-1 to TRBJ2-7; D is possibly TRBD2 (7 bases). CDR3 size: 16 residues. Per germline, CDR1 DFQATT and CDR2 SNEGSKA (reference sequence). V shed 0 bases and J shed 2 bases, with 17 bases lying between them. The CDR3 coding sequence is TGCAGTGCTAGAGAACGTCGGGGGGCTTTAGCCTACGAGCAGTACTTC. Translated, it gives CSARERRGALAYEQYF.

The chain is built from TRBV2 and TRBJ1-4, with TRBD1 identical over 9 bases. In germline, CDR1 is SNHLY, CDR2 FYNNEI. V lost 6 bases and J lost 8; bases outside the gene matches: 10. The CDR3 loop spans 15 amino acids. The DNA for the CDR3 is TGTGCCAGCAGGGTAACACGGACAGGGGCCGAAAAACTGTTTTTT. It codes for CASRVTRTGAEKLFF.

This clonotype turned up a few times. The chain links TRBV7-9 to TRBJ1-2; D is unclear. The CDR3 consists of 14 residues. The germline CDR1 and CDR2 sequences are SEHNR and FQNEAQ (reference sequence). Trimming cost V 5 bases and J 10 bases, with 20 bases left between them. The CDR3 here is CASSVFGSDLTYTF. The CDR3 DNA sequence: TGTGCCAGCAGCGTCTTTGGTTCAGACCTCACCTACACCTTC.

This clonotype occurred many times. V gene TRBV2 combines with J gene TRBJ2-5, with D possibly being TRBD1 (5 bases). Looked up from germline, CDR1 is SNHLY and CDR2 is FYNNEI. Between the trimmed V and J ends, which lost 6 bases and 0 bases, there was a span of 8 bases. The length of the CDR3 is 13 residues. In nucleotides, the CDR3 is TGTGCCAGCAGGTCAGGGAACCAAGAGACCCAGTACTTC. This encodes CASRSGNQETQYF.

At least ten counts were recorded for this clonotype. CDR3 DNA sequence: TGTGCCAGCACGCGGACTAGCGGGTTTAGCGATGAGCAGTTCTTC. It encodes CASTRTSGFSDEQFF. The rearrangement links TRBV2 to TRBJ2-1; 11 positions match TRBD2. This CDR3 is built from 15 residues. The V gene's germline CDR1 is SNHLY and CDR2 FYNNEI. Unmatched junction bases numbered 10, after V lost 7 bases and J lost 8 bases.

This clonotype has ten or more counts. The CDR3 DNA follows: TGTGCCAGCAGCTTTCGGGGCGGAAACACCATATATTTT. Translating it yields CASSFRGGNTIYF. The chain employs TRBV7-2 and TRBJ1-3, with D perhaps matching TRBD1 (5 bases). The CDR3 extends over 13 amino acids. Germline loops: CDR1 SGHTA, CDR2 FQGNSA. The V end lost 3 bases, the J end lost 4 bases, and 7 bases lay between the germline ends.

This clonotype was detected only a few times. The rearrangement uses TRBV2 and TRBJ2-7, with 9 nucleotides matching TRBD2. CDR3 length: 16 residues. CDR1 and CDR2 (germline): SNHLY, FYNNEI. Trimming removed 6 bases from V and 4 bases from J; junction bases left unmatched: 13. The CDR3 is CASSRIPGTSWYEQYF. Here the CDR3 DNA reads TGTGCCAGCAGCCGTATCCCCGGGACTAGCTGGTACGAGCAGTACTTC.

As concerns this clonotype: This may be a read error, as it is one base from a much larger clone. The V and J genes are TRBV10-3 and TRBJ2-7, with a possible D match to TRBD2 (5 bases). Germline CDR1 reads ENHRY; CDR2 reads SYGVKD. Between the trimmed V and J ends, which lost 10 bases and 7 bases, there was a span of 20 bases. The CDR3 spans 13 residues. The CDR3 loop reads CASKDWSYNEQYF. The CDR3 region has the DNA TGTGCCAGCAAGGACTGGTCCTACAATGAGCAGTACTTC.

Many counts were recorded for this clonotype. The chain is built from TRBV20-1 and TRBJ1-2; 8 bases are shared with TRBD1. In germline, CDR1 is DFQATT, CDR2 SNEGSKA (reference sequence). After removal of 6 bases from V and 4 bases from J, the junction contained 4 bases not matched to a gene. CDR3 length: 12 residues. The CDR3: CSARTGPYGYTF. The DNA for the CDR3 is TGCAGTGCAAGGACAGGGCCCTATGGCTACACCTTC.

This chain uses TRBV29-1 with TRBJ1-1; D is uncertain. This CDR3 has 16 amino acids. Deletions cut 4 bases from V and 7 bases from J, with 25 bases between. Looked up from germline, CDR1 is SQVTM and CDR2 is ANQGSEA. The CDR3 loop is CSVVDARAFLGVEAFF. Written as DNA, the CDR3 is TGCAGCGTTGTGGACGCCCGGGCCTTTTTGGGAGTTGAAGCTTTCTTT.

This clonotype has a handful of counts. The CDR3 ends on some other residue instead of the conserved phenylalanine or tryptophan, so this is likely a read error. This rearrangement joins TRBV20-1 to TRBJ1-1; TRBD1 might be the D (6 bases). Germline CDR1 and CDR2: DFQATT and SNEGSKA (reference sequence). The ends were cut back, 6 bases at V and 2 bases at J, with 19 bases in the middle. This CDR3 contains 15 residues. The DNA of the CDR3 is TGCAGTGCCAAGCCTAGTGGACAGCAAAACACTGAAGCTTTCCCT. Protein product: CSAKPSGQQNTEAFP.

This rearrangement joins TRBV5-4 to TRBJ2-7, with 8 nucleotides matching TRBD1. Trimming cost V 2 bases and J 4 bases; bases outside gene matches: 8. The germline V gene encodes CDR1 SGHNT and CDR2 YYREEE (reference sequence). The CDR3 contains 15 residues. As DNA, the CDR3 is TGTGCCAGCAGCTTCACGACAGGGGTGGGTTACGAGCAGTACTTC. Amino acid sequence: CASSFTTGVGYEQYF.

The rearrangement links TRBV20-1 to TRBJ2-1; maybe TRBD1 (7 bases). This CDR3 spans 14 amino acids. The germline V gene encodes CDR1 DFQATT and CDR2 SNEGSKA (reference sequence). V was shortened by 3 bases and J by 10 bases, with 19 bases between the two germline ends. CDR3: CSASRSGGPREQFF. The CDR3 bases are TGCAGTGCTAGTAGGTCAGGGGGGCCCCGGGAGCAGTTCTTC.

The chain links TRBV29-1 to TRBJ2-1; D call uncertain. Trimming removed 5 bases at V and 0 bases at J, with 5 bases between. Germline loops: CDR1 SQVTM, CDR2 ANQGSEA. The CDR3 loop spans 12 amino acids. The chain's CDR3 is CSVYSSYNEQFF. The CDR3 coding sequence is TGCAGCGTTTATAGCTCCTACAATGAGCAGTTCTTC.

The sample holds many counts of this clonotype. The V and J genes are TRBV24-1 and TRBJ2-2; TRBD1 matches at 10 bases. The CDR3 runs 16 residues. Losses at the gene ends were 4 bases for V and 4 bases for J; bases not matched to a gene: 5. Germline CDR1 reads KGHDR; CDR2 reads SFDVKD. DNA for the CDR3: TGTGCCACCAGTGACCCCGGACAGGGGGGCACCGGGGAGCTGTTTTTT. This sequence encodes CATSDPGQGGTGELFF.

The V call is TRBV2, the J call TRBJ1-1; no clear D gene. V lost 4 bases to trimming and J lost 3 bases, with 12 bases between them. Germline CDR1 SNHLY, CDR2 FYNNEI. The CDR3 is made up of 14 amino acids. CDR3 loop: CASSGRTVYTEAFF. The CDR3 coding sequence is TGTGCCAGCAGTGGCCGGACGGTCTACACTGAAGCTTTCTTT.

This clonotype was picked up a small number of times. The chain carries TRBV6-1 and TRBJ1-5; tentatively, D is TRBD1 (6 bases). Trimming took 2 bases from V and 7 from J, leaving 12 bases between them. Per germline, CDR1 MNHNS and CDR2 SASEGT. There are 14 residues in the CDR3. CDR3 nucleotide sequence: TGTGCCAGCAGTGAAAGGGGGGGCTACCAGCCCCAGCATTTT. Translating gives CASSERGGYQPQHF.

This clonotype was counted between two and nine times. The chain has TRBV5-1 and TRBJ2-1; weak D call: TRBD1 (5 bases). V was trimmed by 7 bases and J by 5 bases, leaving 16 bases between them. CDR1 is SGHRS and CDR2 is YFSETQ in the germline V gene. The CDR3 covers 14 residues. DNA of the CDR3: TGCGCCAGCGGACGGCTAGGGGTTCACAATGAGCAGTTCTTC. As protein: CASGRLGVHNEQFF. Using reference TRBV5-1 and TRBJ2-1 for the parts outside the CDR3, the full variable domain is KAGVTQTPRYLIKTRGQQVTLSCSPISGHRSVSWYQQTPGQGLQFLFEYFSETQRNKGNFPGRFSGRQFSNSRSEMNVSTLELGDSALYLCASGRLGVHNEQFFGPGTRLTVL.

Points on this clonotype: A much larger clonotype is one base distant, so this may be a read error. The chain carries TRBV27 and TRBJ1-6, with D possibly being TRBD1 (6 bases). V was clipped by 8 bases and J by 10 bases, with 18 bases between them. Per the germline V gene, CDR1 is MNHEY and CDR2 is SMNVEV (reference sequence). The CDR3 spans 14 residues. The CDR3 bases are TGTGCCAGCGGGGAAGGACAGCTAGAGTCACCCCTCCACTTT. Translation: CASGEGQLESPLHF.

This clonotype was seen a handful of times. This may arise from a read error, as a much more abundant clone is one base away. This chain uses TRBV7-2 with TRBJ1-2; D gene unclear. CDR1 and CDR2 (germline): SGHTA, FQGNSA. V shed 5 bases and J shed 3 bases, with 10 bases lying between them. This CDR3 is built from 13 residues. The CDR3 nucleotides read TGTGCCAGCAGCCAAGACACACACTATGGCTACACCTTC. Translating it yields CASSQDTHYGYTF.

A word on this clonotype: Given a much more abundant clone one base away, this may be a read error. The genes are TRBV2 and TRBJ2-1; TRBD2 matches 14 bases. The CDR3 length is 16 residues. The V gene's germline CDR1 is SNHLY and CDR2 FYNNEI. Trimming took 5 bases from V and 11 from J; bases not matched to a gene: 11. The CDR3 reads CASSWAGTSGGGKQFF. Here the CDR3 DNA reads TGTGCCAGCAGTTGGGCCGGGACTAGCGGGGGTGGTAAGCAGTTCTTC.

The sample holds many counts of this clonotype. The rearrangement links TRBV7-2 to TRBJ2-7; D not certain. Germline V gene sequence: CDR1 SGHTA, CDR2 FQGNSA. V was pared by 4 bases and J by 3 bases, with 10 bases between. The CDR3 is made up of 13 amino acids. CDR3 nucleotides: TGTGCCAGCAGCTCAAGGCTGGACTACGAGCAGTACTTC. Translated: CASSSRLDYEQYF.

This clonotype was counted a single time. The V and J genes are TRBV15 and TRBJ1-1; D gene ambiguous. V was cut by 8 bases and J by 1 base, with 11 bases left in between. The germline V gene has CDR1 LNHNV and CDR2 YYDKDF (reference sequence). The CDR3 spans 13 residues. The CDR3 coding sequence is TGTGCCACCGGACGCGCTCCGAACACTGAAGCTTTCTTT. Its translation is CATGRAPNTEAFF.

A note on this clonotype: This may stem from a read error, because a much larger clone lies one nucleotide away. The rearrangement links TRBV5-1 to TRBJ2-5; D uncertain. Germline values: CDR1 SGHRS, CDR2 YFSETQ. The CDR3 has 15 amino acids. For the CDR3, the DNA is TGCGCCAGCAGCTTGGGCGCAGGTCCATCCTACGAGCAGCACTTC. Encoded protein: CASSLGAGPSYEQHF.

This chain connects TRBV11-2 to TRBJ2-1; the D gene is possibly TRBD1 (6 bases). The CDR3 extends over 16 amino acids. Per the germline V gene, CDR1 is SGHAT and CDR2 is FQNNGV. V was cut by 3 bases and J by 0 bases, with 12 bases left in between. CDR3 sequence: CASSFVTGASYNEQFF. CDR3 sequence (DNA): TGTGCCAGCAGCTTTGTGACAGGTGCCTCCTACAATGAGCAGTTCTTC.

This clonotype was seen many times. The V call is TRBV20-1, the J call TRBJ2-1; 10 bases match TRBD2. The CDR3 loop spans 14 amino acids. Trimming at V came to 5 bases and at J to 9 bases, leaving 10 bases not matched to a gene. Germline CDR1 is DFQATT and CDR2 is SNEGSKA (reference sequence). The CDR3 reads CSAGPSGSAGEQFF. CDR3 DNA sequence: TGCAGTGCTGGGCCTAGCGGGAGTGCAGGTGAGCAGTTCTTC.